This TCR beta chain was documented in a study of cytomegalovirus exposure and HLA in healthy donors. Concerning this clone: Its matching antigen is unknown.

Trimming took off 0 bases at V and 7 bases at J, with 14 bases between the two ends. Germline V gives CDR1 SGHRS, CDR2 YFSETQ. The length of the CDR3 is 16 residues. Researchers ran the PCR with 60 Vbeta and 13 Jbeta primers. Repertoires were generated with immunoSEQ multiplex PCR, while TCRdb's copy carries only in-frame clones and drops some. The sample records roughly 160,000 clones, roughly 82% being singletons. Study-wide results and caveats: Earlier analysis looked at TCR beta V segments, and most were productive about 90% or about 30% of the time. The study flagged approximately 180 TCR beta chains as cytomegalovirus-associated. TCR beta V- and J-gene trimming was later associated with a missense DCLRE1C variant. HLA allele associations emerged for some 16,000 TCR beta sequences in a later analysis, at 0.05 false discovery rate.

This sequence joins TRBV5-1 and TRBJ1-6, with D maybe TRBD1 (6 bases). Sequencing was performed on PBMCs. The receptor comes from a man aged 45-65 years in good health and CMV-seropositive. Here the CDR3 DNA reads TGCGCCAGCAGCTTGGATTCCGGGGGGCGGAATTCACCCCTCCACTTT. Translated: CASSLDSGGRNSPLHF.